This T cell receptor (beta chain) was obtained from a study of OX40 agonist ivuxolimab in advanced cancers. Broadly, across the study: Ivuxolimab was a fully human IgG2 agonistic monoclonal antibody targeting the costimulatory receptor OX40 (CD134). The dose-escalation cohort was 82.7% male with a mean age of around 62 years, ranging from roughly 23 to 85. Partial responses occurred in three dose-escalation patients: two with cutaneous melanoma and one with hepatocellular carcinoma. Among the roughly 50 dose-escalation patients, about 20 had hepatocellular carcinoma, some 15 melanoma, 9 renal cell carcinoma and 9 head and neck cancer. The paper reports the monotherapy dose-escalation portion (N = 52 patients) of the phase I ivuxolimab trial. Intravenous ivuxolimab was administered to patients every 2 weeks at six dose levels: 0.01, 0.1, 0.3, 1.5, 3 and 10 mg/kg. The purpose of peripheral TCRbeta sequencing was to test whether ivuxolimab changed TCR sequence diversity and led to clonal T-cell expansion. Patients were allowed to have had prior anti-PD-1, anti-PD-L1 or anti-CTLA-4 therapy, and around 41% of the dose-escalation patients had previously received checkpoint inhibitors.

For sequencing of the TCRbeta CDR3 region, genomic DNA was extracted from the sorted cells. The immunoSEQ Assay was used for sequencing of TCRbeta CDR3 regions. The immuneACCESS repertoire file appears here via TCRdb, limited to in-frame rearrangements. These files lack a portion of the clones; in checked studies, under half of the deficit traces to unresolved V genes, and the cause of the others is not known. The sample table records over 35,000 clones; about 70% of these occur just once. The top ten clonotypes cover around a sixth of the sample. In regard to this clone: No cognate antigen has been identified for it. Base quality data are lacking; no much larger clone is found one base away.

Deletion took 0 bases off V and 0 bases off J, with a span of 9 bases between the germline ends. The germline V gene encodes CDR1 SGDLS and CDR2 YYNGEE. The CDR3 measures 16 amino acids from cysteine to phenylalanine. Just CDR3 DNA is preserved here, 48 bases in frame from base 1. Here is what the overall study found, with its caveats: In the 0.1-3.0 mg/kg groups, partial responders were among the patients with the lowest normalized peripheral clonal expansion, particularly in CD8+ T cells. Low levels of normalized T-cell clonal expansion were also shown by some nonresponding patients. After ivuxolimab, CD8+ T cells had more expanded clones than CD4+ T cells on average. At doses of 0.1 to 3.0 mg/kg, clonal expansion of both CD4+ and CD8+ T cells in blood was seen between baseline and week 6. The antigen specificity of the peripheral T cells that underwent clonal expansion was not determined.

Patients with a history of autoimmune disease or receiving systemic immunosuppression were excluded from the trial. Peripheral blood for TCR sequencing was drawn from every dose cohort at baseline, at cycle 4 day 1 and at cycle 7 day 1. Samples were obtained from an open-label, multicenter, first-in-human phase I dose-escalation trial of ivuxolimab. Adults with locally advanced or metastatic melanoma, renal cell, hepatocellular, or head and neck squamous cell carcinoma were enrolled in the trial. Before TCR sequencing, CD4+ T cells and CD8+ T cells were sorted from peripheral blood as separate populations.

The sequence was collected from an adult with an advanced solid tumor such as melanoma, head and neck, liver or kidney cancer. The material sequenced was CD4+ or CD8+ T cells sorted from blood, taken in a trial of the OX40 agonist ivuxolimab. Rearrangement joined TRBV9 to TRBJ1-4, with no confident D gene call. Here is the DNA: TGTGCCAGCAGCGTAGGGCCGACGTCAACTAATGAAAAACTGTTTTTT. It is translated as CASSVGPTSTNEKLFF.